This T cell receptor (beta chain) was identified during a study of human T cells and chemical hapten exposure. As processed by the authors: Per-sample TCR counts ranged from roughly 23,224 to 750,000, median 95,638. TCRdb fed the RACE reads into MiXCR, producing one record per CDR3 protein. Here the V and J calls rest on TCRdb's processing, not on the authors' analysis. Among about 300,000 distinct CDR3 sequences, about 5% were seen once, and the ten largest hold around 8%. The CDR3 totals 13 residues. The V end lost 3 bases, the J end lost 5 bases, and 8 bases lay between the germline ends. Germline V gene data show CDR1 as SNHLY and CDR2 as FYNNEI. This clonotype was detected many times. The target antigen is unknown. Study-level points and caveats: With regard to DPC sensitization, TCRs above 1 in 1000 frequency did not change. Patch test score showed a positive correlation with PT1 expanded TCR counts.

The time point here: pre-sensitization, week 0. The treatment is: therapeutic diphenylcyclopropenone sensitization with weekly scalp DPC. The starting material, unfractionated whole blood, was used for total RNA extraction. This chain uses TRBV2 with TRBJ2-1, with TRBD1 as a possible D gene (5 bases). This receptor was identified in a woman aged 18-29 years with alopecia areata. Some clones in this sample may be carry-over from other donors' samples. The input for sequencing was whole blood, taken in connection with sensitization to the hapten diphenylcyclopropenone (DPC). The chain's CDR3 is CASSESGHNEQFF. The CDR3 nucleotides are TGTGCCAGCAGTGAGTCAGGGCACAATGAGCAGTTCTTC.